Below are 2 T cell receptor beta chains sequenced from a single sample in a study of Graves' ophthalmopathy and Graves' hyperthyroidism. Amplified material comprised TCR beta CDR3 regions derived from RNA transcripts. HTBI primers were employed in first-round RT-PCR, then a second-round multiplex PCR followed. TCRdb reprocessed the multiplex PCR reads with MiXCR, giving one entry per CDR3 protein. The sample consists of some 150,000 distinct CDR3 sequences, about two fifths of them appearing once. What was sequenced was peripheral blood. These receptors were obtained from a man aged 25-45 years with Graves' ophthalmopathy.

At least ten counts were recorded for this clonotype. CDR3 bases: TGTGCCAGCAGTCCGGGACAACGAAATGAAGCTTTCTTT. Translated, it gives CASSPGQRNEAFF. V is TRBV28 and J is TRBJ1-1; the D gene is possibly TRBD1 (6 bases). V lost 5 bases, J lost 7 bases, and 14 bases lay in between. CDR3 size: 13 residues. Germline V gene data show CDR1 as MDHEN and CDR2 as SYDVKM.

This clonotype was observed at least ten times. J is TRBJ2-7 and V is TRBV6-5, with D possibly TRBD2 on 6 matching bases. With 7 bases removed from V and 3 bases from J, the gap between germline ends came to 16 bases. This CDR3 spans 14 amino acids. Germline lookup yields CDR1 MNHEY and CDR2 SVGAGI. This CDR3 reads CASTPRDWGYEQYF. CDR3 DNA: TGTGCCAGCACCCCGCGGGACTGGGGCTACGAGCAGTACTTC.